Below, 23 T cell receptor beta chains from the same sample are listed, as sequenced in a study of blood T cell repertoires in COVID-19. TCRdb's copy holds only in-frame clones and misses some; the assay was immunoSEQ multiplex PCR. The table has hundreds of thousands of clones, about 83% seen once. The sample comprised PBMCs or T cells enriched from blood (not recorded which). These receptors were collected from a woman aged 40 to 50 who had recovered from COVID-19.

DNA of the CDR3: TGTGCCAGTAGTATATTAACAGGGGGTTCACCCCTCCACTTT. Translation: CASSILTGGSPLHF. This sequence joins TRBV19 and TRBJ1-6; 8 nucleotides line up with TRBD1. The CDR3 is made up of 14 amino acids. Per germline, CDR1 LNHDA and CDR2 SQIVND (reference sequence). The V and J ends lost 2 bases and 9 bases, in that order; junction bases with no gene match: 3.

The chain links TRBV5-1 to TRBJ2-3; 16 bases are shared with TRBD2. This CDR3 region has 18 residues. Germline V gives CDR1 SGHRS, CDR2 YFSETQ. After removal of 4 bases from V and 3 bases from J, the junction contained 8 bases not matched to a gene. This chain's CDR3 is CASSPGLAGGLGTDTQYF. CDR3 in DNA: TGCGCCAGCAGCCCGGGACTAGCGGGAGGGCTGGGGACAGATACGCAGTATTTT.

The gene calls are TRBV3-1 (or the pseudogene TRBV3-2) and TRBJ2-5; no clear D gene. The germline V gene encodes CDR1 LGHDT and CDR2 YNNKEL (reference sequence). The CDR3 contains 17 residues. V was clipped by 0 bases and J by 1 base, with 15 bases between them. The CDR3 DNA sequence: TGTGCCAGCAGCCAAGATGGGCCTACAAGTTCCCAAGAGACCCAGTACTTC. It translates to CASSQDGPTSSQETQYF.

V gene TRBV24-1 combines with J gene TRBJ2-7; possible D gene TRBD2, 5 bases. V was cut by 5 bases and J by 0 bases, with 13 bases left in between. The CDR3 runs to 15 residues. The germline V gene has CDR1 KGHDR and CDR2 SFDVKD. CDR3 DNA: TGTGCCACCAGTGGAGGGTCGTGGGACTCCTACGAGCAGTACTTC. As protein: CATSGGSWDSYEQYF.

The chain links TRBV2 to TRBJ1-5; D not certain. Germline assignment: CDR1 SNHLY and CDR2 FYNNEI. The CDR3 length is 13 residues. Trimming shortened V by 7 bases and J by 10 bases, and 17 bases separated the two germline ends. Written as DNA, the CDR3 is TGTGCCAGCAAGCGGGATCCAGTCAGCCCCCAGCATTTT. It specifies CASKRDPVSPQHF.

The CDR3 reads CASSYRRGGYNEQFF. In DNA, the CDR3 is TGTGCCAGCAGTTACCGGCGGGGGGGGTACAATGAGCAGTTCTTC. J is TRBJ2-1 and V is TRBV6-5, with 9 bases that match TRBD2. The germline V gene has CDR1 MNHEY and CDR2 SVGAGI. The junction had 3 bases not matched to a gene; V was cut back by 2 bases and J by 4 bases. CDR3 size: 15 residues.

Here the CDR3 DNA reads TGTGCCTGGAAAGGTTTCGGAGAGACTTTCTTT. This sequence encodes CAWKGFGETFF. V is TRBV30 and J is TRBJ1-1; no clear D. The CDR3 length is 11 residues. CDR1 and CDR2 (germline): GTSNPN, SVGIG (reference sequence). V lost 4 bases and J 12 bases, leaving 15 bases between the germline ends.

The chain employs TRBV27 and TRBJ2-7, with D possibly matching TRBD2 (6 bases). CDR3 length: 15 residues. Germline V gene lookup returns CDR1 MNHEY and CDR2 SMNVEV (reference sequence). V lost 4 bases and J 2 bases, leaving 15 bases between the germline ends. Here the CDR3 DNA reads TGTGCCAGCAGTTCTCTGGCGGGACGCCCCTACGAGCAGTACTTC. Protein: CASSSLAGRPYEQYF.

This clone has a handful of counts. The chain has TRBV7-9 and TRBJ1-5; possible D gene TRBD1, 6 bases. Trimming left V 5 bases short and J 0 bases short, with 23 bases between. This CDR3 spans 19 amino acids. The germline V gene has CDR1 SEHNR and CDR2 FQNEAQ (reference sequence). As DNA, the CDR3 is TGTGCCAGCAGCGCACGACAGGATTCCGGCCCAAATAGCAATCAGCCCCAGCATTTT. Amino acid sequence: CASSARQDSGPNSNQPQHF.

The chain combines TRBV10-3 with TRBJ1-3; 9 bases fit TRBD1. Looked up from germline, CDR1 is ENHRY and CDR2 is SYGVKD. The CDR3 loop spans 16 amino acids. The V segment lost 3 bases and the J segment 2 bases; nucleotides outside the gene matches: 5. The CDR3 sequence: CAISDSRDRAGNTIYF. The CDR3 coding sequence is TGTGCCATCAGTGACTCCCGGGACAGGGCTGGAAACACCATATATTTT.

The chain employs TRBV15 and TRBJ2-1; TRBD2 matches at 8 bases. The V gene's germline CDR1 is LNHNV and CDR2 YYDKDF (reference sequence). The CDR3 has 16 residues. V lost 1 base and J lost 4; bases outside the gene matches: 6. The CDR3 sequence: CATSRAIAGTYNEQFF. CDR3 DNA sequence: TGTGCCACCAGCAGAGCCATAGCGGGAACTTACAATGAGCAGTTCTTC.

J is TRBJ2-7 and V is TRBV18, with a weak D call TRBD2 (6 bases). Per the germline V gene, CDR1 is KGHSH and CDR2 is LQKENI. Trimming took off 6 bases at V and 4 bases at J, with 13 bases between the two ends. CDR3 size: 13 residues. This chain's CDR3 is CASSTSREYEQYF. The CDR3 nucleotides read TGTGCCAGCTCCACTTCCCGGGAGTACGAGCAGTACTTC.

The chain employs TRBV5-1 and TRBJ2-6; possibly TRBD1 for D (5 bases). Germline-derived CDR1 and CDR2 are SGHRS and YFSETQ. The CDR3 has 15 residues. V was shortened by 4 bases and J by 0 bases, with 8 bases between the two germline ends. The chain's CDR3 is CASSPDISGANVLTF. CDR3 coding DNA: TGCGCCAGCAGCCCGGACATCTCTGGGGCCAACGTCCTGACTTTC.

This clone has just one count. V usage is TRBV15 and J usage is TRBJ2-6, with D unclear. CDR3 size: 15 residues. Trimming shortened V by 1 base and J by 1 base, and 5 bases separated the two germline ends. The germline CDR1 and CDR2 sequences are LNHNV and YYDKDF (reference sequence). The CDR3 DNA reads TGTGCCACCAGCAGAGTTAGATCTGGGGCCAACGTCCTGACTTTC. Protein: CATSRVRSGANVLTF.

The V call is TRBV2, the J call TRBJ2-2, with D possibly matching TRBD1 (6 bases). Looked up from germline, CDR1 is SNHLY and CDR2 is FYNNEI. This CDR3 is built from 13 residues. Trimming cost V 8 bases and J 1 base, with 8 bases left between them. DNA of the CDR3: TGTGCCAGCTCGGGACAGAACACCGGGGAGCTGTTTTTT. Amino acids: CASSGQNTGELFF.

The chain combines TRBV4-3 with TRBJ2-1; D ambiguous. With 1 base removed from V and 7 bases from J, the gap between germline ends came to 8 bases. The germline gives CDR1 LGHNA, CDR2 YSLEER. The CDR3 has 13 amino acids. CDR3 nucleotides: TGCGCCAGCAGCCAAGGCCGGGTTAATGAGCAGTTCTTC. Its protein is CASSQGRVNEQFF.

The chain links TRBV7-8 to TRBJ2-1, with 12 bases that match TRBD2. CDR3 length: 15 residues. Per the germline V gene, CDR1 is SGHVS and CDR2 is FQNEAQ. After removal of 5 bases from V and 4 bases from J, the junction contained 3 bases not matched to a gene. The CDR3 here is CASSTGTSGYNEQFF. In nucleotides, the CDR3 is TGTGCCAGCAGCACCGGGACTAGCGGGTACAATGAGCAGTTCTTC. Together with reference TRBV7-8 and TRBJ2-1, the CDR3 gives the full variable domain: GAGVSQSPRYKVAKRGQDVALRCDPISGHVSLFWYQQALGQGPEFLTYFQNEAQLDKSGLPSDRFFAERPEGSVSTLKIQRTQQEDSAVYLCASSTGTSGYNEQFFGPGTRLTVL.

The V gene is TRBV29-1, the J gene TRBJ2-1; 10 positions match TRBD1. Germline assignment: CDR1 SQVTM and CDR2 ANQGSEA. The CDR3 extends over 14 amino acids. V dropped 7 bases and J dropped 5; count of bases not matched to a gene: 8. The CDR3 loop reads CSGTPGTGDNEQFF. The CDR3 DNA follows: TGCAGCGGTACCCCGGGGACAGGGGACAATGAGCAGTTCTTC.

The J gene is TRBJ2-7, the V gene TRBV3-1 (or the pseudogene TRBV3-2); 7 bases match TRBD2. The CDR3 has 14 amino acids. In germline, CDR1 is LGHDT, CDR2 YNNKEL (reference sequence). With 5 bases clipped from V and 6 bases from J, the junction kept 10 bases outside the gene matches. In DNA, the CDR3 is TGTGCCAGCAGCGGGCGGGAGTCGGCCCTCGAGCAGTACTTC. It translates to CASSGRESALEQYF.

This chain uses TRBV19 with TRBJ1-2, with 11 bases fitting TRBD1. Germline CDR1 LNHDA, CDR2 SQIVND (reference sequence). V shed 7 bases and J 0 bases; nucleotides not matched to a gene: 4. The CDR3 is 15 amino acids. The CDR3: CASTPGQGANYGYTF. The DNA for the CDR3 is TGTGCCAGTACCCCGGGACAGGGGGCTAACTATGGCTACACCTTC. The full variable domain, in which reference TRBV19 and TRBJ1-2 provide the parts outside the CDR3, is DGGITQSPKYLFRKEGQNVTLSCEQNLNHDAMYWYRQDPGQGLRLIYYSQIVNDFQKGDIAEGYSVSREKKESFPLTVTSAQKNPTAFYLCASTPGQGANYGYTFGSGTRLTVV.

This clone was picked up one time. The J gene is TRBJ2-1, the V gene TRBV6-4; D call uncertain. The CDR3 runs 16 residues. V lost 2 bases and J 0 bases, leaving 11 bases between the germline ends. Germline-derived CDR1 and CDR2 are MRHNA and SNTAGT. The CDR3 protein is CASSDNAVNSYNEQFF. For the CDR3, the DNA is TGTGCCAGCAGTGACAATGCGGTGAACTCCTACAATGAGCAGTTCTTC.

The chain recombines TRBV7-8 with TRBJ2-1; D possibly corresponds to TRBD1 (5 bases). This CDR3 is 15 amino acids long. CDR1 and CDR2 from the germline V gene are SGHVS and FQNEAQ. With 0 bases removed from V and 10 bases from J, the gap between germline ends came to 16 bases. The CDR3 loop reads CASSLAQGPSAEQFF. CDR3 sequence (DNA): TGTGCCAGCAGCTTAGCCCAGGGCCCCTCCGCAGAGCAGTTCTTC.

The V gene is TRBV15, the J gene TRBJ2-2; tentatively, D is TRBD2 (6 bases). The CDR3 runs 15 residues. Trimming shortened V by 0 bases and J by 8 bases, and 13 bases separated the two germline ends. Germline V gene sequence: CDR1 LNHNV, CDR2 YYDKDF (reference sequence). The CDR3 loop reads CATSRDTAGTGELFF. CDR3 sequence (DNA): TGTGCCACCAGCAGAGATACGGCGGGAACTGGGGAGCTGTTTTTT.